Below, 13 T cell receptor beta chains from the same sample are listed, as sequenced in a study of blood T cell repertoires in COVID-19. Assay: immunoSEQ multiplex PCR; the TCRdb copy retains only in-frame clones and omits some. The data show approximately 89,000 clones, with about 92% seen just once and roughly 6.6% held by the top ten. Sequencing input: peripheral blood. These receptors originate from a woman aged 60-70 years with active COVID-19.

The V and J genes are TRBV7-8 and TRBJ2-2; D gene unclear. This CDR3 spans 18 amino acids. Germline CDR1 and CDR2: SGHVS and FQNEAQ. V lost 1 base and J lost 1, with 16 bases in between. The CDR3 coding sequence is TGTGCCAGCAGCTTAGTTGGTCTGAAGAGGAGGAACACCGGGGAGCTGTTTTTT. Its protein is CASSLVGLKRRNTGELFF.

The CDR3 region has the DNA TGCAGCGTGCAACTAGCGGGAGTTGCCTCGAACACCGGGGAGCTGTTTTTT. Its protein product is CSVQLAGVASNTGELFF. J is TRBJ2-2 and V is TRBV29-1; 11 positions match TRBD2. From germline, CDR1 is SQVTM and CDR2 ANQGSEA. The CDR3 is 17 amino acids. The J segment lost 0 bases and the V segment lost 6 bases, leaving 9 bases of the junction unmatched.

CDR3 region: CSVLAGASTDTQYF. In DNA, the CDR3 is TGCAGCGTTCTAGCGGGTGCTAGCACAGATACGCAGTATTTT. The chain couples TRBV29-1 to TRBJ2-3, with TRBD2 matching 8 bases. The ends lost 5 bases at V and 0 bases at J; junction bases unmatched: 4. This CDR3 is 14 amino acids long. CDR1 and CDR2 from the germline V gene are SQVTM and ANQGSEA.

This chain links TRBV3-1 (or the pseudogene TRBV3-2) with TRBJ2-7, with D perhaps TRBD1 (5 bases). Germline assignment: CDR1 LGHDT and CDR2 YNNKEL (reference sequence). The CDR3 loop spans 13 amino acids. Trimming stripped 4 bases from V and 2 bases from J, with 9 bases between. Written as DNA, the CDR3 is TGTGCCAGCAGCCGACAGAGTACCTACGAGCAGTACTTC. It is translated as CASSRQSTYEQYF.

The chain combines TRBV5-1 with TRBJ2-1; 7 bases are a match to TRBD1. The CDR3 is made up of 14 amino acids. Trimming cost V 4 bases and J 6 bases; bases outside gene matches: 7. Germline V gene data show CDR1 as SGHRS and CDR2 as YFSETQ. DNA of the CDR3: TGCGCCAGCAGCGAAGGGGACAGAGCCAATGAGCAGTTCTTC. It codes for CASSEGDRANEQFF.

V usage is TRBV19 and J usage is TRBJ1-2; 7 bases fit TRBD1. Per germline, CDR1 LNHDA and CDR2 SQIVND (reference sequence). The CDR3 is 15 amino acids. V gave up 4 bases and J gave up 6 bases; unmatched junction bases: 11. The CDR3 sequence: CASSTSYWTGHGYTF. Written as DNA, the CDR3 is TGTGCCAGTAGTACATCTTATTGGACAGGCCATGGCTACACCTTC. The complete variable domain, with remaining parts taken from reference TRBV19 and TRBJ1-2, reads DGGITQSPKYLFRKEGQNVTLSCEQNLNHDAMYWYRQDPGQGLRLIYYSQIVNDFQKGDIAEGYSVSREKKESFPLTVTSAQKNPTAFYLCASSTSYWTGHGYTFGSGTRLTVV.

The rearrangement links TRBV2 to TRBJ2-5; D is undetermined. The germline V gene has CDR1 SNHLY and CDR2 FYNNEI. The V end lost 6 bases, the J end lost 11 bases, and 16 bases lay between the germline ends. This CDR3 has 12 amino acids. The CDR3 reads CASSDSAMSQYF. Here the CDR3 DNA reads TGTGCCAGCAGCGACTCCGCGATGTCACAGTACTTC.

V usage is TRBV5-1 and J usage is TRBJ2-2; tentative D call: TRBD1 (5 bases). Trimming took off 5 bases at V and 3 bases at J, with 14 bases between the two ends. This CDR3 has 15 amino acids. Germline lookup yields CDR1 SGHRS and CDR2 YFSETQ. Here the CDR3 reads CASSPQTVYTGELFF. The CDR3 DNA follows: TGCGCCAGCAGTCCCCAGACAGTCTACACCGGGGAGCTGTTTTTT.

The genes are TRBV28 and TRBJ2-3; the D is unclear. CDR1 MDHEN and CDR2 SYDVKM come from the germline V gene. The CDR3 loop spans 15 amino acids. The ends were cut back, 6 bases at V and 1 base at J, with 14 bases in the middle. The CDR3 region is CASSPFRAGTDTQYF. In DNA form, the CDR3 reads TGTGCCAGCAGCCCCTTTCGAGCTGGCACAGATACGCAGTATTTT.

The V call is TRBV7-8, the J call TRBJ1-6; D possibly corresponds to TRBD1 (6 bases). CDR1 is SGHVS, CDR2 FQNEAQ, per germline. The CDR3 runs to 15 residues. Trimming stripped 5 bases from V and 6 bases from J, with 14 bases between. The CDR3 coding sequence is TGTGCCAGCAGCCACTGGGGACAAATTAATTCACCCCTCCACTTT. Its protein is CASSHWGQINSPLHF.

V gene TRBV2 combines with J gene TRBJ1-5; 8 bases agree with TRBD1. The length of the CDR3 is 15 residues. V trimming: 8 bases; J trimming: 4 bases; junction bases outside the gene matches: 10. The germline V gene encodes CDR1 SNHLY and CDR2 FYNNEI. The CDR3 loop is CASRTGQGLNQPQHF. The CDR3 coding sequence is TGTGCCAGCCGGACCGGACAGGGTCTAAATCAGCCCCAGCATTTT.

This clone appeared once. For the CDR3, the DNA is TGCGCCAGCAGCCAACAACAGGGAACCAAAGACTATAATTCACCCCTCCACTTT. Its protein product is CASSQQQGTKDYNSPLHF. This chain joins TRBV4-3 and TRBJ1-6; the D gene is possibly TRBD1 (6 bases). V was shortened by 2 bases and J by 3 bases, with 17 bases between the two germline ends. Germline assignment: CDR1 LGHNA and CDR2 YSLEER. The CDR3 extends over 18 amino acids.

The chain is built from TRBV30 and TRBJ2-2, with TRBD2 matching over 9 bases. The CDR3 is made up of 15 amino acids. Germline lookup yields CDR1 GTSNPN and CDR2 SVGIG (reference sequence). Trimming at V came to 3 bases and at J to 1 base, leaving 3 bases not matched to a gene. The CDR3 spells CAWRASGVNTGELFF. The CDR3 DNA reads as TGTGCCTGGAGAGCTAGCGGGGTGAACACCGGGGAGCTGTTTTTT.